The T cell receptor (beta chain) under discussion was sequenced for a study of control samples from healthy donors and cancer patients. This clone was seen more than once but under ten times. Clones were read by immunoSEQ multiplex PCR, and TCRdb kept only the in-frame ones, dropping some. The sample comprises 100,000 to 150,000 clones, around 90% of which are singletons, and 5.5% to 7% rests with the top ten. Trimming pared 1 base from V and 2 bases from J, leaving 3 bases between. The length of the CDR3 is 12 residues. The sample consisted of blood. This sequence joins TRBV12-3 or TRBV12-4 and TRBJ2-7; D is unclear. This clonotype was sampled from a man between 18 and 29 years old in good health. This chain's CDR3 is CASSLGAYEQYF. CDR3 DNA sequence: TGTGCCAGCAGTTTAGGGGCCTACGAGCAGTACTTC.